This is a list of T cell receptor beta chains from one sample in a study of CXCR3-negative and CXCR3-positive naive CD8 T cells. From its re-call of the 5' RACE reads, TCRdb lists each CDR3 protein once, without DNA. In all, the sample yields nearly 110,000 distinct CDR3 sequences. Sequenced material: naive CXCR3+ CD8+ T cells from blood. Receptors originate from a human donor in good health. Some clones in this sample may be carry-over from other donors' samples. Both conserved end residues are part of each CDR3.

j_call	v_call	cdr3_aa
TRBJ1-1	TRBV7-8	CASSLPRGQGTEAFF
TRBJ2-3	TRBV7-9	CASSLQPGLSFPTQYF
TRBJ1-2	TRBV12-3/TRBV12-4	CASSLTGVEDYGYTF
TRBJ2-7	TRBV2	CASSEAGGLLYEQYF
TRBJ2-7	TRBV5-1	CASSLSSPYEQYF
TRBJ2-3	TRBV5-1	CASSVSGDTQYF
TRBJ1-1	TRBV7-3	CASSYWKNTEAFF
TRBJ2-3	TRBV4-1	CASSQESISSHTQYF
TRBJ2-7	TRBV4-2	CASSPQVNYEQYF
TRBJ2-7	TRBV28	CASNPDRGYYEQYF
TRBJ2-7	TRBV7-2	CASTPGTGIHEQYF
TRBJ2-7	TRBV29-1	CSVEESSYEQYF
TRBJ1-6	TRBV24-1	CATSEQGASPLHF
TRBJ2-7	TRBV7-9	CASSLHYEQYF
TRBJ2-1	TRBV11-2	CASSSQAERSYNEQFF
TRBJ2-7	TRBV4-3	CASSQDIDSSYEQYF
TRBJ1-1	TRBV4-3	CASSPGPAANTEAFF
TRBJ1-1	TRBV5-6	CASSLAGTGWTEAFF
TRBJ2-3	TRBV4-1	CASRGTENGDTQYF
TRBJ1-2	TRBV29-1	CSVEETDSLKANYGYTF
TRBJ2-2	TRBV19	CASSAQASGELFF
TRBJ1-2	TRBV15	CATSREGAEYYGYTF
TRBJ2-5	TRBV6-2/TRBV6-3	CASRPEGGETQYF
TRBJ2-1	TRBV27	CASGLSGSAYNEQFF